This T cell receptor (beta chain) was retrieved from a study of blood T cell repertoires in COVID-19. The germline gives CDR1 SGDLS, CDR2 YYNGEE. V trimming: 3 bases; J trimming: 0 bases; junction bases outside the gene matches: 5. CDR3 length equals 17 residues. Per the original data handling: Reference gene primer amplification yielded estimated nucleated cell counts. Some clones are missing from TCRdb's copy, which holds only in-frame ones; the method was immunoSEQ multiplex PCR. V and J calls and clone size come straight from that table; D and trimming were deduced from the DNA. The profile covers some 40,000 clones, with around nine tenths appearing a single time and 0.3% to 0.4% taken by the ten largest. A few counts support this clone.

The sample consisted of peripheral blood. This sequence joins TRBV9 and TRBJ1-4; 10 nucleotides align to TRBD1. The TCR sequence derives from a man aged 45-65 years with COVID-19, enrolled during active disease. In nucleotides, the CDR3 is TGTGCCAGCAGCGGAGGGACAGGGGCGGCAACTAATGAAAAACTGTTTTTT. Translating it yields CASSGGTGAATNEKLFF.